This entry lists 5 T cell receptor beta chains sequenced from one sample in a study of blood T cells in healthy people across ages. The use of a sample-barcoded 5' primer and a J-beta primer mix characterized a second PCR of roughly 7 to 12 cycles. Each CDR3 protein is one row after TCRdb ran MiXCR on the 5' RACE reads. This table holds about 1.8 million distinct CDR3 sequences, about 50% found once. The sample taken for sequencing was blood. The receptors originated from a woman aged 40-49 years in good health.

The chain employs TRBV27 and TRBJ1-1; D is undetermined. Germline loops: CDR1 MNHEY, CDR2 SMNVEV (reference sequence). Trimming stripped 4 bases from V and 11 bases from J, with 17 bases between. CDR3 length equals 13 residues. CDR3 loop: CASSSSSEGNAFF. The CDR3 nucleotides read TGTGCCAGCAGTTCGTCTTCCGAGGGAAACGCTTTCTTT.

The chain recombines TRBV20-1 with TRBJ2-1; D is undetermined. The CDR3 runs to 13 residues. V was clipped by 1 base and J by 8 bases, with 12 bases between them. Germline V gives CDR1 DFQATT, CDR2 SNEGSKA (reference sequence). As DNA, the CDR3 is TGCAGTGCTAGAGGTTCCGTGGGGTATGAGCAGTTCTTC. Translation gives CSARGSVGYEQFF.

This rearrangement joins TRBV7-6 to TRBJ2-3, with 7 bases that match TRBD1. The CDR3 consists of 17 residues. V shed 2 bases, J shed 5 bases, and the junction held 13 bases outside the gene matches. Per germline, CDR1 SGHVS and CDR2 FNYEAQ. DNA for the CDR3: TGTGCCAGCAGCTTAACCTCATTCGGGACAGTACGAGATACGCAGTATTTT. This sequence encodes CASSLTSFGTVRDTQYF.

The rearrangement links TRBV4-3 to TRBJ1-6; D is uncertain. This CDR3 has 14 amino acids. Between the trimmed V and J ends, which lost 3 bases and 8 bases, there was a span of 11 bases. Germline CDR1 LGHNA, CDR2 YSLEER. In DNA, the CDR3 is TGCGCCAGCAGCCAGAAGAACTGGGATTCACCCCTCCACTTT. As protein: CASSQKNWDSPLHF.

In the case of this clonotype: A junction boundary mismatches the germline segment, possibly from a read error. This chain connects TRBV29-1 to TRBJ2-3, with a possible D match to TRBD1 (6 bases). The CDR3 is 12 amino acids. Per germline, CDR1 SQVTM and CDR2 ANQGSEA. The chain's CDR3 is CSVEEGGDAQYF. DNA for the CDR3: TGCAGCGTTGAAGAAGGGGGAGATGCGCAGTATTTT.